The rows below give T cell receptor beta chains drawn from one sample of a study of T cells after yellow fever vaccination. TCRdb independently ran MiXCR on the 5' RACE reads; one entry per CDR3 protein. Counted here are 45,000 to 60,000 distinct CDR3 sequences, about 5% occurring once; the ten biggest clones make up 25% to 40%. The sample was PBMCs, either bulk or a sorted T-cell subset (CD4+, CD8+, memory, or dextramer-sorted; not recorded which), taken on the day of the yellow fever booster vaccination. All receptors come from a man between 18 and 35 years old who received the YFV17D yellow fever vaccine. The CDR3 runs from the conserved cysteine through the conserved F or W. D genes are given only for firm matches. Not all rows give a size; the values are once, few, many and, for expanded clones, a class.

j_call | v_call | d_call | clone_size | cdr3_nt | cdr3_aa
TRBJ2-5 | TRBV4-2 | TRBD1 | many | TGTGCCAGCAGCACCCGGGACAGGGGAACCCAGTACTTC | CASSTRDRGTQYF
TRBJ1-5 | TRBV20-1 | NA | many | TGCAGTGCTTCCGGGGACGTAGGCAATCAGCCCCAGCATTTT | CSASGDVGNQPQHF
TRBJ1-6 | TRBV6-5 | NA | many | TGTGCCAGCAGTTACCAGTCGACAGACCTACGGCTACCCCTCCACTTT | CASSYQSTDLRLPLHF
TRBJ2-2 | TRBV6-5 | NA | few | TGTGCCAGCAGTTACTCGATGGGGGGCACCGGGGAGCTGTTTTTT | CASSYSMGGTGELFF
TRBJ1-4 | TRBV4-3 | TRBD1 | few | TGCGCCAGCAGCCAAGAGGGACAGCGTAATGAAAAACTGTTTTTT | CASSQEGQRNEKLFF
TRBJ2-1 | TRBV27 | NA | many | TGTGCCAGCAGTTCCCGCGCCACCTGGGCCTACAATGAGCAGTTCTTC | CASSSRATWAYNEQFF
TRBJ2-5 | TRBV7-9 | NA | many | TGTGCCAGCAGCGCCCGGGAGAGGCTCGGAGAGACCCAGTACTTC | CASSARERLGETQYF
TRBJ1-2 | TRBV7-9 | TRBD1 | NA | TGTGCCAGCAGCCTACCCCGGACAGGGATCTATGGCTACACCTTC | CASSLPRTGIYGYTF
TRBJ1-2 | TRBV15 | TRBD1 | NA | TGTGCCACCAGCAGAGACCAATCAGGGGGTCGGGGTGGCTACACCTTC | CATSRDQSGGRGGYTF
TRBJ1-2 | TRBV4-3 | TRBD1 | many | TGCGCCAGCAGCCAACGGGACAGGGCTTCTTTGGGCTACACCTTC | CASSQRDRASLGYTF
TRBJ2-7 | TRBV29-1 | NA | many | TGCAGCGTTGAGTCTAGCTCCTACGAGCAGTACTTC | CSVESSSYEQYF
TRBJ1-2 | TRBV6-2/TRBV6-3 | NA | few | TGTGCCAGCAGTTACTGGGAGCTTTCTACCTATGGCTACACCTTC | CASSYWELSTYGYTF
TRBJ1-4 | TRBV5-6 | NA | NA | TGTGCCAGCAGCCTCGGAGGGGGTAATGAAAAACTGTTTTTT | CASSLGGGNEKLFF
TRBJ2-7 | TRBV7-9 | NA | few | TGTGCCAGCAGCTTAGTTCCGGGGGTCTACGAGCAGTACTTC | CASSLVPGVYEQYF
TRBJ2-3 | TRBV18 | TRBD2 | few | TGTGCCAGCTCACCTCTGGGTAGCGGGGGTTCATCTAGCACAGATACGCAGTATTTT | CASSPLGSGGSSSTDTQYF
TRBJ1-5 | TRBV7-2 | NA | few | TGTGCCAGCAGCTTCCCGGAGCCCAATCAGCCCCAGCATTTT | CASSFPEPNQPQHF
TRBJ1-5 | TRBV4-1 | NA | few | TGCGCCAGCAGCCAAGACTCGCTGGACAACTATGGTAATCAGCCCCAGCATTTT | CASSQDSLDNYGNQPQHF
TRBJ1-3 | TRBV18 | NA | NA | TGTGCCAGCTCACCATCCGGGGGTGACTCTGGAAACACCATATATTTT | CASSPSGGDSGNTIYF
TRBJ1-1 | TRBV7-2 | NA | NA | TGTGCCAGCAGCCCTACCAATCTGAACACTGAAGCTTTCTTT | CASSPTNLNTEAFF
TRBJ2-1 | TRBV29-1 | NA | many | TGCAGCGCCCAAGACAGCTCCTACAATGAGCAGTTCTTC | CSAQDSSYNEQFF
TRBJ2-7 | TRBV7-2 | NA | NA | TGTGCCAGCAGCTTAATTACGGCGTCCTACGAGCAGTACTTC | CASSLITASYEQYF
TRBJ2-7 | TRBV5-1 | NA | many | TGCGCCAGCAGAGAATCGGGCGAGCAGTACTTC | CASRESGEQYF
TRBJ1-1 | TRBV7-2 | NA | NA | TGTGCCAGCAGCTTAGATGGGGTTTTTCGCACTGAAGCTTTCTTT | CASSLDGVFRTEAFF
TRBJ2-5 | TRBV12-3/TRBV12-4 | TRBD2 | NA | TGTGCCAGCAGTAACCCGACTAGCGGGGGCCGGCAAGAGACCCAGTACTTC | CASSNPTSGGRQETQYF
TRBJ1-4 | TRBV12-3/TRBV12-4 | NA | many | TGTGCCAGCAGACCGGACAGTGATGAAAAACTGTTTTTT | CASRPDSDEKLFF
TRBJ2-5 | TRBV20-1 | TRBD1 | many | TGCAGTGCTTGGGACAGGGACGAGACCCAGTACTTC | CSAWDRDETQYF
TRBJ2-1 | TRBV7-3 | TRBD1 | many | TGTGCCAGCAGCTTGATCGGGACAGGGGACAATGAGCAGTTCTTC | CASSLIGTGDNEQFF
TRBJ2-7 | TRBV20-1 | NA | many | TGCAGTGCTAGAGGCACAGTATACTCCTACGAGCAGTACTTC | CSARGTVYSYEQYF
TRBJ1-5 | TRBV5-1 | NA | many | TGCGCCAGCAGCAAAGACGGGCAGGGTGGGCAGCCCCAGCATTTT | CASSKDGQGGQPQHF
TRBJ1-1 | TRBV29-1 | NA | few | TGCAGCGGATTGGTCACTGAAGCTTTCTTT | CSGLVTEAFF
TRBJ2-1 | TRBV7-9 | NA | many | TGTGCCAGCAACCGGAACAATGAGCAGTTCTTC | CASNRNNEQFF
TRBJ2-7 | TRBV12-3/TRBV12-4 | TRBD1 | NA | TGTGCCAGCAGTGAGACAGGGACCGAGCAGTACTTC | CASSETGTEQYF
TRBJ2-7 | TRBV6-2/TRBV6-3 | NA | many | TGTGCCAGCAGTTACTCGATGGAATCCTCCTACGAGCAGTACTTC | CASSYSMESSYEQYF
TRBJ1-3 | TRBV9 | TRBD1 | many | TGTGCCAGCAGCCCCCAGGGGGGGGGAAACACCATATATTTT | CASSPQGGGNTIYF
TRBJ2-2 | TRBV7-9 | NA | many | TGTGCCAGCAGCTCCCGACCACACCTCAAGAACACCGGGGAGCTGTTTTTT | CASSSRPHLKNTGELFF
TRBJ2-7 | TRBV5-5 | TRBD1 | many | TGTGCCAGCAGCTTGGGACAGGGGGTCGACGAGCAGTACTTC | CASSLGQGVDEQYF
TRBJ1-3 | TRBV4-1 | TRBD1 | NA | TGCGCCAGCAGCCAGCGGGACAGGGGGCTTGGAAACACCATATATTTT | CASSQRDRGLGNTIYF
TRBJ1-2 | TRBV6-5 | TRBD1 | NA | TGTGCCAGCAAGTATTCAGGGGGCAAAGGGTATGGCTACACCTTC | CASKYSGGKGYGYTF
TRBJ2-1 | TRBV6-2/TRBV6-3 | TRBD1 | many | TGTGCCAGCACCGATGGGACAGGGGATTACAATGAGCAGTTCTTC | CASTDGTGDYNEQFF
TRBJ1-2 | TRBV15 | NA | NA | TGTGCCACCAGCGAGAGGACATTTCTCGGCTATGGCTACACCTTC | CATSERTFLGYGYTF
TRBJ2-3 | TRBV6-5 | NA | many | TGTGCCAGCAGTTACTTTGGGCGGCGGGGCACAGATACGCAGTATTTT | CASSYFGRRGTDTQYF
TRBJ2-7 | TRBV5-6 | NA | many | TGTGCCAGCAGCCCGAAAAGGGACTTTTTCTACGAGCAGTACTTC | CASSPKRDFFYEQYF
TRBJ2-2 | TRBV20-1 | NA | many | TGCAGTGCTAGCCCCCTCGGGCTTGACACCGGGGAGCTGTTTTTT | CSASPLGLDTGELFF
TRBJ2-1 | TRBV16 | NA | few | TGTGCCAGCAGCCAAGGGGCCTCCGTAGGTGCGGGGGCCCGTAATGAGCAGTTCTTC | CASSQGASVGAGARNEQFF
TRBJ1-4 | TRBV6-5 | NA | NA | TGTGCCAGCAGTTACTCTCGACGCCCTAATGAAAAACTGTTTTTT | CASSYSRRPNEKLFF
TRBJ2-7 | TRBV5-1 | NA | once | TGCGCCAGCCCCGAGCAGTACTTC | CASPEQYF
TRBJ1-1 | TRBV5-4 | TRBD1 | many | TGTGCCAGCACTACGACAGGGGAAGCTTTCTTT | CASTTTGEAFF
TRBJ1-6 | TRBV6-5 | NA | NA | TGTGCCAGCAGTTGGAGCTCCTATAATTCACCCCTCCACTTT | CASSWSSYNSPLHF
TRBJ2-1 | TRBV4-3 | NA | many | TGCGCCAGCAGCCTAAGACCGCCGCGCCCGGTGATGGTTGAGCAGTTCTTC | CASSLRPPRPVMVEQFF
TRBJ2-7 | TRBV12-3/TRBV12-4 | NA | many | TGTGCCAGCAGCCGTGACAGCGCCTACGAGCAGTACTTC | CASSRDSAYEQYF
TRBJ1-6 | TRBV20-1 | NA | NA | TGCAGTGCTAGGCCTCGGAAGGGAAAGAATAATTCACCCCTCCACTTT | CSARPRKGKNNSPLHF
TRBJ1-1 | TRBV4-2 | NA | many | TGTGCCAGCAGCAAGGACAAGGCCGGAATGAACACTGAAGCTTTCTTT | CASSKDKAGMNTEAFF
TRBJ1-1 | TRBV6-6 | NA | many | TGTGCCAGCAGTTACCCCTTAGTGGCTGTCACTGAAGCTTTCTTT | CASSYPLVAVTEAFF
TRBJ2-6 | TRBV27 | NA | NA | TGTGCCAGCAGATTTGTGGCTGGGGCCAACGTCCTGACTTTC | CASRFVAGANVLTF
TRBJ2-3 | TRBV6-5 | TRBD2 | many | TGTGCCAGCAGCCATAGCGGGGGAAACACAGATACGCAGTATTTT | CASSHSGGNTDTQYF
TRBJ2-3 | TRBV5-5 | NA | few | TGTGCCAGCCACTTCCCCGTGACAGATACCTACAGGGAGTGGGCAGATACGCAGTATTTT | CASHFPVTDTYREWADTQYF
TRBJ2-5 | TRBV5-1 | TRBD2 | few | TGCGCCAGCAGCTTGGACAGGACTAGCGGGGAGACCCAGTACTTC | CASSLDRTSGETQYF